These 14 T cell receptor beta chains came from one sample sequenced in a study of regulatory T cells in long-lasting Graves disease. Construction of the TCR beta libraries employed iRepertoire HTBI primers in conjunction with Arm-PCR of CDR3 regions. MiXCR, applied by TCRdb to the multiplex PCR reads, yields one record per CDR3 protein. This table holds about 620,000 distinct CDR3 sequences, 16% found once. As to time point: newly diagnosed GD, antithyroid drugs for less than 3 months. PBMC RNA was the source of the TCR library. These data were also reused for a study on T cells in Graves' hyperthyroidism and ophthalmopathy.

Sequences were derived from peripheral blood mononuclear cells (PBMCs), sampled at new diagnosis, from a patient treated with antithyroid drugs. These receptors were obtained from a woman aged 25 to 39 with Graves disease.

This clonotype was counted many times. The rearrangement uses TRBV3-1 and TRBJ2-1; 7 nucleotides line up with TRBD1. The germline gives CDR1 LGHDT, CDR2 YNNKEL (reference sequence). Trimming cost V 4 bases and J 5 bases; bases outside gene matches: 5. CDR3 length: 14 amino acids. CDR3 residues: CASSLQGTDNEQFF. CDR3 sequence (DNA): TGTGCCAGCAGCCTCCAAGGGACAGACAATGAGCAGTTCTTC.

This chain connects TRBV19 to TRBJ2-3, with 7 bases matching TRBD2. The CDR3 loop spans 17 amino acids. Per the germline V gene, CDR1 is LNHDA and CDR2 is SQIVND (reference sequence). The V gene end was trimmed by 3 bases and the J gene end by 4 bases; junction bases not matched to a gene: 13. The CDR3 DNA reads TGTGCCAGTAGTATCTCTATTACGGGAGGTTTCGCAGATACGCAGTATTTT. Translation: CASSISITGGFADTQYF. Full variable domain (missing parts from reference TRBV19 and TRBJ2-3): DGGITQSPKYLFRKEGQNVTLSCEQNLNHDAMYWYRQDPGQGLRLIYYSQIVNDFQKGDIAEGYSVSREKKESFPLTVTSAQKNPTAFYLCASSISITGGFADTQYFGPGTRLTVL.

This clonotype has a handful of counts. The chain has TRBV7-8 and TRBJ1-5; D not certain. CDR3 length: 10 residues. V dropped 8 bases and J dropped 4 bases, with 3 bases sitting between them. Germline assignment: CDR1 SGHVS and CDR2 FQNEAQ. In DNA form, the CDR3 reads TGTGCCAGCCCTAATCAGCCCCAGCATTTT. Amino acids: CASPNQPQHF.

The chain uses TRBV29-1 and TRBJ2-2; no reliable D call. Germline values: CDR1 SQVTM, CDR2 ANQGSEA. Trimming removed 4 bases from V and 1 base from J, with 4 bases in between. The CDR3 extends over 12 amino acids. CDR3 DNA: TGCAGCGTTGCACAGAACACCGGGGAGCTGTTTTTT. Encoded protein: CSVAQNTGELFF.

The table lists this clonotype with many counts. The CDR3 DNA follows: TGTGCCAGCAGTCTAAATGCGTGGAGGGGGCTGACTCGACGGGCCTACGAGCAGTACTTC. Residues: CASSLNAWRGLTRRAYEQYF. V gene TRBV28 combines with J gene TRBJ2-7; tentatively, D is TRBD1 (7 bases). Trimming removed 5 bases at V and 2 bases at J, with 31 bases between. This CDR3 spans 20 amino acids. CDR1 MDHEN and CDR2 SYDVKM come from the germline V gene.

V usage is TRBV5-1 and J usage is TRBJ2-1; 9 bases map to TRBD1. The J call is doubtful: the DNA matches TRBJ2-7 better. Germline CDR1 is SGHRS and CDR2 is YFSETQ. CDR3 size: 15 residues. The CDR3 protein is CASSLGQGPYNEQYF. The CDR3 bases are TGCGCCAGCAGCCTAGGACAGGGGCCCTACAATGAGCAGTACTTC.

This clonotype was counted ten times or more. The chain joins TRBV5-1 to TRBJ2-3; D is unclear. This CDR3 is 17 amino acids long. V lost 0 bases and J 4 bases, leaving 18 bases between the germline ends. Germline V CDR1 and CDR2: SGHRS, YFSETQ. The chain's CDR3 is CASSLAELPPDPDTQYF. The CDR3 bases are TGCGCCAGCAGCTTGGCTGAGCTACCACCGGACCCAGATACGCAGTATTTT.

This clonotype has just a few counts. This sequence may be a read error, since a much larger clone differs from it by one base. CDR3: CASRSGAGWTHEQYF. As DNA, the CDR3 is TGTGCCAGCAGGTCCGGAGCAGGTTGGACCCACGAGCAGTACTTC. The genes are TRBV28 and TRBJ2-7, with D hard to call. Germline CDR1 reads MDHEN; CDR2 reads SYDVKM. Trimming shortened V by 6 bases and J by 5 bases, and 20 bases separated the two germline ends. This CDR3 has 15 amino acids.

This chain links TRBV5-5 with TRBJ1-1; 8 bases line up with TRBD1. CDR1 is SGHKS and CDR2 is YYEKEE in the germline V gene (reference sequence). J lost 8 bases, V lost 0 bases, and 3 bases had no gene match. CDR3 length: 13 residues. The CDR3 bases are TGTGCCAGCAGCTTGGTTTGGGACAGGGAAGCTTTCTTT. This translates into CASSLVWDREAFF. The full variable domain, its missing parts supplied by reference TRBV5-5 and TRBJ1-1, is DAGVTQSPTHLIKTRGQQVTLRCSPISGHKSVSWYQQVLGQGPQFIFQYYEKEERGRGNFPDRFSARQFPNYSSELNVNALLLGDSALYLCASSLVWDREAFFGQGTRLTVV.

The CDR3 DNA reads TGTGCCAGCAGGGAACAGGCTCGCCAAGAGACCCAGTACTTC. Translated, it gives CASREQARQETQYF. The rearrangement uses TRBV6-1 and TRBJ2-5; D is perhaps TRBD1 (5 bases). The germline CDR1 and CDR2 sequences are MNHNS and SASEGT. The CDR3 covers 14 residues. The V end lost 6 bases, the J end lost 1 base, and 12 bases lay between the germline ends.

This clonotype showed up just a few times. The J gene is TRBJ2-2, the V gene TRBV3-1, with TRBD1 as a possible D gene (5 bases). Germline lookup yields CDR1 LGHDT and CDR2 YNNKEL (reference sequence). The V end lost 1 base, the J end lost 5 bases, and 8 bases lay between the germline ends. This CDR3 comprises 14 residues. The CDR3 DNA follows: TGTGCCAGCAGCCAAGGGGGCACAACCGGGGAGCTGTTTTTT. Translation gives CASSQGGTTGELFF.

This clonotype showed up many times. The V gene is TRBV2, the J gene TRBJ2-1; 9 nucleotides match TRBD2. The germline V gene encodes CDR1 SNHLY and CDR2 FYNNEI. Trimming at V came to 3 bases and at J to 16 bases, leaving 10 bases not matched to a gene. This CDR3 has 13 residues. CDR3 DNA: TGTGCCAGCAGTGAGGGACTAGCCTTCTTGGCATTCTTC. This encodes CASSEGLAFLAFF.

To note about this clonotype: A clone one base away is much larger, so this may be a read error. The V gene is TRBV27, the J gene TRBJ1-1; D unresolved. Germline values: CDR1 MNHEY, CDR2 SMNVEV (reference sequence). The CDR3 sequence is 14 residues long. CDR3 DNA: TGTGCCAGCAGTACAAGAGCAGCGAACACTGAAGCTTCCTTT. Protein: CASSTRAANTEASF.

The chain couples TRBV19 to TRBJ1-5; 9 bases agree with TRBD1. Germline CDR1 is LNHDA and CDR2 is SQIVND (reference sequence). CDR3 length equals 15 residues. With V trimmed by 4 bases and J by 5 bases, 6 bases remained unmatched. CDR3 protein: CASSTRDRVYQPQHF. The CDR3 bases are TGTGCCAGTAGTACCCGGGACAGGGTCTATCAGCCCCAGCATTTT.